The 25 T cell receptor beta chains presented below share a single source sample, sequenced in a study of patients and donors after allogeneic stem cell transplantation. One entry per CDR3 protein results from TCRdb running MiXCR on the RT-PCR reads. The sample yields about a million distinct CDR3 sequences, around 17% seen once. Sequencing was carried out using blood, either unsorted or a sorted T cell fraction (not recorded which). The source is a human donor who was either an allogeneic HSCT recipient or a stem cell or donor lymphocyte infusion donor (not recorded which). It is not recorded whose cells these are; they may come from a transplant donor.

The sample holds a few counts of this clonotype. The DNA for the CDR3 is TGTGCCAGCAAGTTACATCCCAGATCGGCGGGCGGGGACAATGAGCAGTTCTTC. Protein product: CASKLHPRSAGGDNEQFF. The rearrangement links TRBV6-5 to TRBJ2-1; D may be TRBD2 (6 bases). The V gene lost 7 bases and the J gene lost 5 bases, with 27 bases spanning the gap. The CDR3 runs 18 residues. Germline assignment: CDR1 MNHEY and CDR2 SVGAGI.

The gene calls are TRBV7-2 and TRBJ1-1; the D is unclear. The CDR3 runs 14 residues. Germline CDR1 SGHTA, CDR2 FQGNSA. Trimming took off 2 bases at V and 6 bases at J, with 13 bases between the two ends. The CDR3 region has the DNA TGTGCCAGCAGCTTAATGGGGAGAAACCCTGAAGCTTTCTTT. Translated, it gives CASSLMGRNPEAFF.

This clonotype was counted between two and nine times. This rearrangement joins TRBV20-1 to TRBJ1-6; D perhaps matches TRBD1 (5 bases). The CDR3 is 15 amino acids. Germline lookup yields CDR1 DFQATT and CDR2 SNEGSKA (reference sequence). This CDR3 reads CRARQGSSYNSPLHF. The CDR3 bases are TGCAGGGCACGTCAGGGAAGCTCCTATAATTCACCCCTCCACTTT.

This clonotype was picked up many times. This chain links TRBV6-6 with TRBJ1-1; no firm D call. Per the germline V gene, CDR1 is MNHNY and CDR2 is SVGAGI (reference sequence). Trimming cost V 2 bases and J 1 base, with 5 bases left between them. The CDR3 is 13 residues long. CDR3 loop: CASSYPTNTEAFF. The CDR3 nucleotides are TGTGCCAGCAGTTACCCAACGAACACTGAAGCTTTCTTT.

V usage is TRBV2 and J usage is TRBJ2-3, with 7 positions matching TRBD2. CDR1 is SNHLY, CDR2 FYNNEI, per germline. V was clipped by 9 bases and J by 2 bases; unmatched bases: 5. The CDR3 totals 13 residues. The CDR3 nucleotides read TGTGCCAGTACAGCGGGGCCCACAGATACGCAGTATTTT. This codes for CASTAGPTDTQYF.

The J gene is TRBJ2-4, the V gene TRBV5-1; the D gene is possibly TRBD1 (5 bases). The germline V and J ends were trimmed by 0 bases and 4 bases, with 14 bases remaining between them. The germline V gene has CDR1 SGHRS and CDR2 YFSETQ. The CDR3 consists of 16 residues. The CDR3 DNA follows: TGCGCCAGCAGCTTGGACAAGGGGCGTTTGAAAAACATTCAGTACTTC. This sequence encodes CASSLDKGRLKNIQYF.

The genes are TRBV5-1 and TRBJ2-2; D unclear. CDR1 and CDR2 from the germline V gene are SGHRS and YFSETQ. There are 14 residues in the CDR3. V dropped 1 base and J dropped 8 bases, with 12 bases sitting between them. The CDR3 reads CASSLHNRIGELFF. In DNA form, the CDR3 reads TGCGCCAGCAGCTTGCATAATCGGATTGGGGAGCTGTTTTTT. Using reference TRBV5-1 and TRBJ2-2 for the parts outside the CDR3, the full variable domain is KAGVTQTPRYLIKTRGQQVTLSCSPISGHRSVSWYQQTPGQGLQFLFEYFSETQRNKGNFPGRFSGRQFSNSRSEMNVSTLELGDSALYLCASSLHNRIGELFFGEGSRLTVL.

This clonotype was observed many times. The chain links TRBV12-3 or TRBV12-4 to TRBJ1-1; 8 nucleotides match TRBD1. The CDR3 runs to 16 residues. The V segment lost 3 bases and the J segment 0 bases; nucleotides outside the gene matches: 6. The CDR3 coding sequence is TGTGCCAGCAGTTTTGGGGACAGGAAGATGAACACTGAAGCTTTCTTT. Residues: CASSFGDRKMNTEAFF.

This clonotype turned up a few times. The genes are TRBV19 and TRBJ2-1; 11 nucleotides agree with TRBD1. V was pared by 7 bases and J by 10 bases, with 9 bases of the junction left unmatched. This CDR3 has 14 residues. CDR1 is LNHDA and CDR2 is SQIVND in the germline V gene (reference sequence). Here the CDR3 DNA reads TGTGCCAGTATTGGGGGACAGGGGGTGTGGGAGCAGTTCTTC. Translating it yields CASIGGQGVWEQFF.

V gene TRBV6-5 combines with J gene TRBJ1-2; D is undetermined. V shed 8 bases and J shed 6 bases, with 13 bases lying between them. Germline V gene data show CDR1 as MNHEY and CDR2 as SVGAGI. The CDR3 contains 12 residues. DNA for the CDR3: TGTGCCAGCTGGGGATTGCTGGATGGCTACACCTTC. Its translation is CASWGLLDGYTF.

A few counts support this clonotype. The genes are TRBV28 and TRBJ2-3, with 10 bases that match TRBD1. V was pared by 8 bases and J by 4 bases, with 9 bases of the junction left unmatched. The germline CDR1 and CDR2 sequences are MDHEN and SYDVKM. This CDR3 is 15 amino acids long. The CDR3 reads CASFPGQGLADTQYF. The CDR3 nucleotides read TGTGCCAGCTTCCCGGGACAGGGGTTAGCAGATACGCAGTATTTT.

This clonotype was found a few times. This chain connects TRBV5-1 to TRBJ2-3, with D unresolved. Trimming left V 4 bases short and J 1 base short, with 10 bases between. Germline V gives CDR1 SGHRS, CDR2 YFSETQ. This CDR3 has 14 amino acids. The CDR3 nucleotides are TGCGCCAGCAGCCCCAAGGCCCGCACAGATACGCAGTATTTT. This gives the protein CASSPKARTDTQYF.

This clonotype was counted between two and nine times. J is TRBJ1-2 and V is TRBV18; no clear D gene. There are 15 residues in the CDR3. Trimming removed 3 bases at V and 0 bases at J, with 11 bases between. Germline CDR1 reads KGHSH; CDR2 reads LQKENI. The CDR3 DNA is TGTGCCAGCTCACCCGTTACAGAATCTAACTATGGCTACACCTTC. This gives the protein CASSPVTESNYGYTF. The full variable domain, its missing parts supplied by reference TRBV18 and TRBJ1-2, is NAGVMQNPRHLVRRRGQEARLRCSPMKGHSHVYWYRQLPEEGLKFMVYLQKENIIDESGMPKERFSAEFPKEGPSILRIQQVVRGDSAAYFCASSPVTESNYGYTFGSGTRLTVV.

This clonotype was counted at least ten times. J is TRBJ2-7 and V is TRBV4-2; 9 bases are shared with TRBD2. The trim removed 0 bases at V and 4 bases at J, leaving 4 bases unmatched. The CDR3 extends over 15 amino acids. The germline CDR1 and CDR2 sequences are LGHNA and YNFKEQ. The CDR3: CASSQDAGGQYEQYF. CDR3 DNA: TGTGCCAGCAGCCAAGATGCGGGGGGGCAGTACGAGCAGTACTTC.

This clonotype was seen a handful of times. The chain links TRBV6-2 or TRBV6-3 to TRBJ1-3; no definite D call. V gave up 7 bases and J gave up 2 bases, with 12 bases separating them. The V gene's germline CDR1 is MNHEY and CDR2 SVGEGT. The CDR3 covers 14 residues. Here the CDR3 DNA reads TGTGCCAGCACGTCAATGGGCCCTGGAAACACCATATATTTT. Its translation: CASTSMGPGNTIYF.

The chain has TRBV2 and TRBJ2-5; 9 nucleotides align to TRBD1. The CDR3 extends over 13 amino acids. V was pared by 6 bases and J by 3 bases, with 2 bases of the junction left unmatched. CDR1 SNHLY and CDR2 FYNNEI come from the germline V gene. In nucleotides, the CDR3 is TGTGCCAGCAGAGGACAGGGGAAAGAGACCCAGTACTTC. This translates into CASRGQGKETQYF.

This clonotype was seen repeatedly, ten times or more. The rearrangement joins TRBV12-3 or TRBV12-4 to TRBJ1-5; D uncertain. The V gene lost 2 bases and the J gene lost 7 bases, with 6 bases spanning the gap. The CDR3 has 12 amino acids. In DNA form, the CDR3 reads TGTGCCAGCAGTTTACAGAGACAGCCCCAGCATTTT. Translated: CASSLQRQPQHF.

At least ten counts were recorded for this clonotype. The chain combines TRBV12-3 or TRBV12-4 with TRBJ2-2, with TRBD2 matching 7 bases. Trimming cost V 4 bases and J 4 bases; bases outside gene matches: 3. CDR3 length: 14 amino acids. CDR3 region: CASSSGRSTGELFF. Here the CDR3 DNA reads TGTGCCAGCAGTTCCGGGAGGAGCACCGGGGAGCTGTTTTTT.

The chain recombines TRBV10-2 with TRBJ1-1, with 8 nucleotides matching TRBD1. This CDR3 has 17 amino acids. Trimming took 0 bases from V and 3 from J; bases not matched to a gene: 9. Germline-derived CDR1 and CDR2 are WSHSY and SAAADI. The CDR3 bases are TGCGCCAGCAGTGAGTCGACAGGGGCGGTGTTGGACACTGAAGCTTTCTTT. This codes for CASSESTGAVLDTEAFF.

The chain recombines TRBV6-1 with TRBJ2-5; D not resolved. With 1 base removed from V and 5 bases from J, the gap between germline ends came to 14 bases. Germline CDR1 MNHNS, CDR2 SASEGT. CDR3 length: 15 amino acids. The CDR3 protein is CASSEDSPWLETQYF. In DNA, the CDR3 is TGTGCCAGCAGTGAAGACAGCCCTTGGTTGGAGACCCAGTACTTC.

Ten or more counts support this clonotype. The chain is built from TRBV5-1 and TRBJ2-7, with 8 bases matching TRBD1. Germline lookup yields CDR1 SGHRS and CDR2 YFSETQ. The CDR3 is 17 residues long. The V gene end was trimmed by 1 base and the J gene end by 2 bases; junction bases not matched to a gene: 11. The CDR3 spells CASSLTGQGQRPYEQYF. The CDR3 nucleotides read TGCGCCAGCAGCTTGACCGGACAGGGACAGAGACCCTACGAGCAGTACTTC.

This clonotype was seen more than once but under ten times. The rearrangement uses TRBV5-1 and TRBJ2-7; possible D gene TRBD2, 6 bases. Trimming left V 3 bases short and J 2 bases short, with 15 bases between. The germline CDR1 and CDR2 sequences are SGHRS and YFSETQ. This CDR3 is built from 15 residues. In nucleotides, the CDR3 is TGCGCCAGCAGCTGGGACTCCATTACCCCCTACGAGCAGTACTTC. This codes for CASSWDSITPYEQYF.

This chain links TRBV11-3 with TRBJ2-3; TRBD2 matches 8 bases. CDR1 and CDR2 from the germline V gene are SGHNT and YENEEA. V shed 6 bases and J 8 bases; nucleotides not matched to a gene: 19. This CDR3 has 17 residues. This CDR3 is CASSKPTRGAHPATQYF. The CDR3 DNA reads TGTGCCAGCAGTAAGCCCACGCGGGGGGCCCACCCCGCTACGCAGTATTTT. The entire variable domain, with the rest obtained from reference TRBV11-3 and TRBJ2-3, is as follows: EAGVVQSPRYKIIEKKQPVAFWCNPISGHNTLYWYLQNLGQGPELLIRYENEEAVDDSQLPKDRFSAERLKGVDSTLKIQPAELGDSAVYLCASSKPTRGAHPATQYFGPGTRLTVL.

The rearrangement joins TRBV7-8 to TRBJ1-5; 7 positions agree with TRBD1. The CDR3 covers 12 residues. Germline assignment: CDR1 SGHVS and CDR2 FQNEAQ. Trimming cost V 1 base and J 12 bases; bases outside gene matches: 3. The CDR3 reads CASSLEGANQHF. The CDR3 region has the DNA TGTGCCAGCAGCTTAGAGGGGGCGAACCAGCATTTT.

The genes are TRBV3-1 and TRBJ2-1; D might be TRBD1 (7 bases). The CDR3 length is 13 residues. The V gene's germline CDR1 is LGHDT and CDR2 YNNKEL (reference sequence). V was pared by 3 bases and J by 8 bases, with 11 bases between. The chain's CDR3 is CASSHSRGDEQFF. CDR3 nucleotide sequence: TGTGCCAGCAGCCACTCCAGGGGGGATGAGCAGTTCTTC.